This TCR beta chain was profiled in a study of cytomegalovirus exposure and HLA in healthy donors. The repertoire was sequenced with immunoSEQ multiplex PCR; TCRdb's copy has only in-frame clones and lacks some. The table has 150,000 to 200,000 clones, about four fifths seen once. Germline CDR1 MDHEN, CDR2 SYDVKM. CDR3 length: 19 residues. The V and J ends lost 3 bases and 0 bases, in that order; junction bases with no gene match: 11. The origin of this receptor is a man younger than 35 in good health and CMV-seropositive. The chain links TRBV28 to TRBJ2-7; 13 bases are shared with TRBD2. Material: PBMCs. CDR3 sequence: CASSLGGLAGEFYSYEQYF. DNA for the CDR3: TGTGCCAGCAGTTTGGGCGGACTAGCGGGGGAATTCTACTCCTACGAGCAGTACTTC.